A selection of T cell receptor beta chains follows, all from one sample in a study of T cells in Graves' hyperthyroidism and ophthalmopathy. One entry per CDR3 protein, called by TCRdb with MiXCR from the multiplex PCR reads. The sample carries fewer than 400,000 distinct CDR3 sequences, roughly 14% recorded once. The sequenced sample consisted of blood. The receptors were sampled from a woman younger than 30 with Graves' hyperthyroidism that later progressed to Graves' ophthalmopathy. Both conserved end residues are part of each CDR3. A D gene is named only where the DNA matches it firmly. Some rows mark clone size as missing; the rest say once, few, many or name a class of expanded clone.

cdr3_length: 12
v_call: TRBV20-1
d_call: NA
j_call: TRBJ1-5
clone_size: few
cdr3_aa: CSAMTDNQPQHF
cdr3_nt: TGCAGTGCTATGACAGACAATCAGCCCCAGCATTTT

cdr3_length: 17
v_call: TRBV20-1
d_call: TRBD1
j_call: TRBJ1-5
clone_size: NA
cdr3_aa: CSARGVGPGQTDQPQHF
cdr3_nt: TGCAGTGCTAGAGGAGTCGGGCCGGGACAGACCGATCAGCCCCAGCATTTT

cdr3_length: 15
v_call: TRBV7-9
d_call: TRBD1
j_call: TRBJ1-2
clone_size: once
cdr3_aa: CASSFTGGRFYGYTF
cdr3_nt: TGTGCCAGCAGTTTTACAGGGGGAAGGTTCTATGGCTACACCTTC

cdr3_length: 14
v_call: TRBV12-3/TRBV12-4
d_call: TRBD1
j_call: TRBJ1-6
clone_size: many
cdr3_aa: CASRTGAYNSPLHF
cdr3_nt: TGTGCCAGCAGAACAGGGGCTTATAATTCACCCCTCCACTTT

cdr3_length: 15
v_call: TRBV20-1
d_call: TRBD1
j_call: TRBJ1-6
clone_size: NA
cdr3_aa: CSARDGGTGNSPLHF
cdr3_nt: TGCAGTGCTAGAGATGGCGGGACAGGGAATTCACCCCTCCACTTT

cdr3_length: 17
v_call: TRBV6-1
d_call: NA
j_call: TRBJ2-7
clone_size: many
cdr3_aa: CASSEGPFPAVNYEQYF
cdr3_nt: TGTGCCAGCAGTGAAGGCCCTTTCCCCGCGGTAAACTACGAGCAGTACTTC

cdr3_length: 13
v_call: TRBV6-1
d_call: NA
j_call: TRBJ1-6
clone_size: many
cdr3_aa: CASSEEANSPLHF
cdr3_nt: TGTGCCAGCAGTGAAGAGGCTAATTCACCCCTCCACTTT

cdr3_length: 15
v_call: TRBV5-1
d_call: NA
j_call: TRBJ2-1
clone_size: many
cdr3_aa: CASSLEVADYNEQFF
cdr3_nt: TGCGCCAGCAGCTTGGAGGTGGCGGACTACAATGAGCAGTTCTTC

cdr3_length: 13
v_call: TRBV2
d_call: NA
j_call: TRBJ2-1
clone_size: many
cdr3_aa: CASSDKTYNEQFF
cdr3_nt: TGTGCCAGCAGTGATAAGACCTACAATGAGCAGTTCTTC

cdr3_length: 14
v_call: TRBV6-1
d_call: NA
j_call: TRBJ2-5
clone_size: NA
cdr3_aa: CASSETGGAETQYF
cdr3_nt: TGTGCCAGCAGTGAAACGGGGGGCGCAGAGACCCAGTACTTC

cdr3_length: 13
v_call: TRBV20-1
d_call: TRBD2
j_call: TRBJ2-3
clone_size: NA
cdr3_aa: CSGKFAGGLTQYF
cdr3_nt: TGCAGTGGGAAGTTTGCGGGAGGGCTTACGCAGTATTTT

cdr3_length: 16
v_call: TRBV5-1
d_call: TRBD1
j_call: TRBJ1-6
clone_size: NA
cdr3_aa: CASSLGGQSYNSPLHF
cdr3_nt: TGCGCCAGCAGCTTGGGGGGACAGTCCTATAATTCACCCCTCCACTTT

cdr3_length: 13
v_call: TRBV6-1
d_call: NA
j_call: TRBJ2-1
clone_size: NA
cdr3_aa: CASSRLGYNEQFF
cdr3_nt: TGTGCCAGCAGTCGACTAGGATACAATGAGCAGTTCTTC

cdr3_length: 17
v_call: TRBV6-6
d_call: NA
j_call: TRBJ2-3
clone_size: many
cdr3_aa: CASSYWPVQSSTDTQYF
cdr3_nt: TGTGCCAGCAGTTACTGGCCGGTCCAATCTAGCACAGATACGCAGTATTTT

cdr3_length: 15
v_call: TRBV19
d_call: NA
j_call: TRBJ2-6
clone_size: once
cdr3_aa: CASTSGISGANVLTF
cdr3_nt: TGTGCCAGTACCTCAGGGATCTCTGGGGCCAACGTCCTGACTTTC

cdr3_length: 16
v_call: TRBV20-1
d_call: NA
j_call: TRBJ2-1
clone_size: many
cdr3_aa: CSAIGAGGVTYNEQFF
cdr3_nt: TGCAGTGCTATAGGTGCCGGGGGAGTAACCTACAATGAGCAGTTCTTC

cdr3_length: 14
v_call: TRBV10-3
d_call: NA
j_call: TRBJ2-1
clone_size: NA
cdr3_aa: CAISESTSYNEQFF
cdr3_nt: TGTGCCATCAGTGAGTCGACCAGCTACAATGAGCAGTTCTTC

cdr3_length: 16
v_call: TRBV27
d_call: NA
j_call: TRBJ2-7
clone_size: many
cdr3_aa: CASTPHVGQGTYEQYF
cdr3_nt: TGTGCCAGCACACCACACGTGGGGCAGGGAACCTACGAGCAGTACTTC

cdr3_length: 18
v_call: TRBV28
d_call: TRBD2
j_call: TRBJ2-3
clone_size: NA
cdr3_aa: CASPPGLAGEKGTDTQYF
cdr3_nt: TGTGCCAGCCCACCGGGACTAGCGGGAGAAAAAGGCACAGATACGCAGTATTTT

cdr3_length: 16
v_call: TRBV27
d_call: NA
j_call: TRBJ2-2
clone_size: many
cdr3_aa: CASSFLWQANTGELFF
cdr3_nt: TGTGCCAGCAGTTTCCTCTGGCAGGCGAACACCGGGGAGCTGTTTTTT

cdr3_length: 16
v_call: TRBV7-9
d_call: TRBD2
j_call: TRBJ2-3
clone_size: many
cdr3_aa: CASSPRLAEATDTQYF
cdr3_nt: TGTGCCAGCAGCCCAAGACTAGCGGAAGCCACAGATACGCAGTATTTT

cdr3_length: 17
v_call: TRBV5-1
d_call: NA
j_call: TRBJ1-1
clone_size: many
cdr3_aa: CASSLTPVPLLGTEAFF
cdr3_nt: TGCGCCAGCAGCTTAACTCCCGTTCCCTTATTGGGCACTGAAGCTTTCTTT

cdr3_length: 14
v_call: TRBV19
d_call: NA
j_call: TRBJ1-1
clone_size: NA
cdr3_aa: CASSIDRQAAEAFF
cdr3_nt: TGTGCCAGTAGTATAGACCGACAGGCGGCTGAAGCTTTCTTT

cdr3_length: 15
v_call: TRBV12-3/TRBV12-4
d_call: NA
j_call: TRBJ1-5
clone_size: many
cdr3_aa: CASSFNLYSNQPQHF
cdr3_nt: TGTGCCAGCAGTTTTAACTTATATAGCAATCAGCCCCAGCATTTT

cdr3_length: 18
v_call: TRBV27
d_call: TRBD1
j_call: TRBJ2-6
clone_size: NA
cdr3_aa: CASRGDGTGFTGANVLTF
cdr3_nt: TGTGCCAGCAGGGGGGATGGGACAGGGTTTACCGGGGCCAACGTCCTGACTTTC

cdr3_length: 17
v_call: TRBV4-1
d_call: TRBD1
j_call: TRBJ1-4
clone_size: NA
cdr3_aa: CASSHRTLQGANENLFF
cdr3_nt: TGCGCCAGCAGCCATAGAACCCTACAGGGGGCAAATGAAAACCTGTTTTTT

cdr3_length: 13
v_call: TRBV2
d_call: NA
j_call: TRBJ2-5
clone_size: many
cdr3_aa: CASSEQGQETQYF
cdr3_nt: TGTGCCAGCAGTGAGCAGGGGCAAGAGACCCAGTACTTC

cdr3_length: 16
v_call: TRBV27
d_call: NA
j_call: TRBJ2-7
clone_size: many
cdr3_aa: CASSLSRTHPGYEQYF
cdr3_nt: TGTGCCAGCAGTTTATCGCGGACCCACCCCGGGTACGAGCAGTACTTC

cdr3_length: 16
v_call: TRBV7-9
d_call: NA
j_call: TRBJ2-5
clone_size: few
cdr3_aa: CASSLLGLPGQETQYF
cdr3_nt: TGTGCCAGCAGCTTATTAGGTCTGCCCGGCCAAGAGACCCAGTACTTC

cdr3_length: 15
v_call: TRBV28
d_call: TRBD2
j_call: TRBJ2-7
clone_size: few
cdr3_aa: CASSFSIGRTYEQYF
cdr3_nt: TGTGCCAGCAGTTTTTCTATCGGGAGGACCTACGAGCAGTACTTC

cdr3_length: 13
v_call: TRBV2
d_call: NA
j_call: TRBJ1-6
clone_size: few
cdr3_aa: CASMRELGSPLHF
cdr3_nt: TGTGCCAGCATGAGGGAATTGGGTTCACCCCTCCACTTT

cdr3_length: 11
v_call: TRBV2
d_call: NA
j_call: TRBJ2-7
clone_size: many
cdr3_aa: CASSGGYEQYF
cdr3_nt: TGTGCCAGCAGTGGGGGCTACGAGCAGTACTTC

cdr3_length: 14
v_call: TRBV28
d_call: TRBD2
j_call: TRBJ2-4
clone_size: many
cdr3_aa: CASSFGGAKNIQYF
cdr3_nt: TGTGCCAGCAGTTTCGGGGGGGCCAAAAACATTCAGTACTTC

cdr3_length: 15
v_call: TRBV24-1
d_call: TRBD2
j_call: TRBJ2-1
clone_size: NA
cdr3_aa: CATSDPSSGNNEQFF
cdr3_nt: TGTGCCACCAGTGATCCTTCTAGCGGCAACAATGAGCAGTTCTTC

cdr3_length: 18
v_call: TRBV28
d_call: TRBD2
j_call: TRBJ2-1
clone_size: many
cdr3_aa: CASSFRLAALFSYNEQFF
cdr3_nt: TGTGCCAGCAGTTTCAGGCTAGCGGCCTTGTTCTCCTACAATGAGCAGTTCTTC

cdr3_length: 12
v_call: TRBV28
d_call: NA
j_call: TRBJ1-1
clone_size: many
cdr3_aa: CASGGTALKAFF
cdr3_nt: TGTGCCAGTGGAGGGACGGCCTTAAAAGCTTTCTTT

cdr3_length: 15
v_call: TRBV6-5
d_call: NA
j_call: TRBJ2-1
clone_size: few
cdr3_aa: CASSYFAVSYNEQFF
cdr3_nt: TGTGCCAGCAGTTACTTTGCGGTTTCCTACAATGAGCAGTTCTTC

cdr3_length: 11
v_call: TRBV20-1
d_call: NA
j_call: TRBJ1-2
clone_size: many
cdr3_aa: CSASDGGGYTF
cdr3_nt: TGCAGTGCTAGCGATGGCGGAGGCTACACCTTC

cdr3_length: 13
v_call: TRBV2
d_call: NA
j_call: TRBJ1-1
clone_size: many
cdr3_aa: CASSVVENTEAFF
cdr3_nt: TGTGCCAGCAGTGTGGTCGAGAACACTGAAGCTTTCTTT

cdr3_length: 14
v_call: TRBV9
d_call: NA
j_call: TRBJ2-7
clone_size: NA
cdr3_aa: CASSVAQSSYEQYF
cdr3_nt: TGTGCCAGCAGCGTCGCACAGAGCTCCTACGAGCAGTACTTC

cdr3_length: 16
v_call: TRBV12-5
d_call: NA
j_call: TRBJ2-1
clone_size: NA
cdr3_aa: CASGLVVGAGYNEQFF
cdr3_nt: TGTGCTAGTGGTTTGGTAGTAGGAGCGGGCTACAATGAGCAGTTCTTC

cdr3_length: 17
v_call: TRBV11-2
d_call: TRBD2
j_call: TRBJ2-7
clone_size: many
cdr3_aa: CASSYKAASGGIYEQYF
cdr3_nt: TGTGCCAGCAGCTACAAAGCCGCTAGCGGGGGAATCTACGAGCAGTACTTC